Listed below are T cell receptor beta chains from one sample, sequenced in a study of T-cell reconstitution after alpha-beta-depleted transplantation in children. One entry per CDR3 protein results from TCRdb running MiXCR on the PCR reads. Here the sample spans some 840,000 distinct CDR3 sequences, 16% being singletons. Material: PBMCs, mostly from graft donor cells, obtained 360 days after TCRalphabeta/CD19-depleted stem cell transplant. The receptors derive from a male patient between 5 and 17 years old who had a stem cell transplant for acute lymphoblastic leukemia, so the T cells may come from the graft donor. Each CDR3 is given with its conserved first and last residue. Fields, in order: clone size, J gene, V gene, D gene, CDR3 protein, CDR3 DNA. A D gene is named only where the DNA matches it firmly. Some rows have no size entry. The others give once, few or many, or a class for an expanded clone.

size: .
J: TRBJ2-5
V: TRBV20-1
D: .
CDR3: CSASWGARETQYF
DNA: TGCAGTGCTAGTTGGGGGGCTCGAGAGACCCAGTACTTC

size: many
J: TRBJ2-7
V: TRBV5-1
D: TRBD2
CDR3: CASSLAPGLAGGQIYEQYF
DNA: TGCGCCAGCAGCTTGGCCCCGGGACTAGCGGGAGGCCAGATCTACGAGCAGTACTTC

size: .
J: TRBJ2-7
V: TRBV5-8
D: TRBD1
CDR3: CASSVSGTELYEQYF
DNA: TGTGCCAGCAGCGTTTCCGGGACAGAACTCTACGAGCAGTACTTC

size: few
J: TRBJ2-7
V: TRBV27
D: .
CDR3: CASSLYIPPSYEQYF
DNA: TGTGCCAGCAGTCTGTACATACCCCCCTCCTACGAGCAGTACTTC

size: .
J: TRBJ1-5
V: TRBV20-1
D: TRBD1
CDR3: CSARTGGSGQPQHF
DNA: TGCAGTGCTAGAACAGGGGGCTCGGGTCAGCCCCAGCATTTT

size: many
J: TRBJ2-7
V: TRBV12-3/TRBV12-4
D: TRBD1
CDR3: CASSLRAGGSYEQYF
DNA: TGTGCCAGCAGTTTGCGGGCAGGGGGCTCCTACGAGCAGTACTTC

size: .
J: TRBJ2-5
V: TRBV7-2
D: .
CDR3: CASSSRSAQYF
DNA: TGTGCCAGCAGCTCCCGGAGTGCCCAGTACTTC

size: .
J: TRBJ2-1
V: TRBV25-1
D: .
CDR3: CASSEVRGFVRGLRNEQFF
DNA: TGTGCCAGCAGTGAAGTAAGAGGGTTCGTTCGGGGCCTTAGGAATGAGCAGTTCTTC

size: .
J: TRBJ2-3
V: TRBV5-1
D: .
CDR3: CASSLADVRGSTDTQYF
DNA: TGCGCCAGCAGCTTGGCGGATGTCAGGGGTAGCACAGATACGCAGTATTTT

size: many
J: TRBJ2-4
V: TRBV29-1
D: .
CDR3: CSVDLGQSKNIQYF
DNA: TGCAGCGTTGATCTAGGGCAGAGCAAAAACATTCAGTACTTC

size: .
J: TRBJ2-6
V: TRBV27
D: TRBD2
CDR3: CASSFWTSEANVLTF
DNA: TGTGCCAGCAGTTTCTGGACTAGCGAGGCCAACGTCCTGACTTTC

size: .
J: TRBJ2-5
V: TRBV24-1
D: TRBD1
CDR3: CATSDLGQGSETQYF
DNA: TGTGCCACCAGTGATTTGGGACAGGGGTCAGAGACCCAGTACTTC

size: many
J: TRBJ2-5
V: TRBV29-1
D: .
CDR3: CSVDRMEETQYF
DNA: TGCAGCGTTGACCGGATGGAAGAGACCCAGTACTTC

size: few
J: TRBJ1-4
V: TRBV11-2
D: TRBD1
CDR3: CASSSTWGTGDEKLFF
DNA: TGTGCCAGCAGCTCAACCTGGGGGACAGGGGACGAAAAACTGTTTTTT

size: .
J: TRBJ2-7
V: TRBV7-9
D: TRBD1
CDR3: CASSQPRDSLSYEQYF
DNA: TGTGCCAGCAGCCAACCACGGGACAGCTTGAGCTACGAGCAGTACTTC

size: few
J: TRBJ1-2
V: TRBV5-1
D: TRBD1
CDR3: CASSTDRGNYGYTF
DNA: TGCGCCAGCAGCACGGACAGGGGAAACTATGGCTACACCTTC

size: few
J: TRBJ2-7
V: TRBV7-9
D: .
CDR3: CASSSQEFPYEQYF
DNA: TGTGCCAGCAGCTCGCAGGAGTTCCCCTACGAGCAGTACTTC

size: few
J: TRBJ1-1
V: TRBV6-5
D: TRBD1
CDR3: CASSRGVTEAFF
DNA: TGTGCCAGCAGCAGGGGGGTCACTGAAGCTTTCTTT

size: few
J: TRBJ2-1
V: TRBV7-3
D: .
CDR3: CASSLKGGPRPTFNEQFF
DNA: TGTGCCAGCAGCTTAAAAGGTGGTCCAAGACCCACCTTCAATGAGCAGTTCTTC

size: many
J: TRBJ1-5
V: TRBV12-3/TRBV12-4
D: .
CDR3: CASRADSSSNQPQHF
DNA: TGTGCCAGCCGCGCTGACTCTTCTAGCAATCAGCCCCAGCATTTT

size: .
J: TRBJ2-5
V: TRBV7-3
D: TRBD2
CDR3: CASSFLGAGGLETQYF
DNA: TGTGCCAGCAGCTTCCTAGGGGCGGGGGGCTTGGAGACCCAGTACTTC

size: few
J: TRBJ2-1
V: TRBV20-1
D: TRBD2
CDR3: CSTSGSSYNEQFF
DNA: TGCAGTACAAGCGGGAGCTCCTACAATGAGCAGTTCTTC

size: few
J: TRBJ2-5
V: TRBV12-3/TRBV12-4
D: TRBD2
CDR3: CASSSSGRGGTQYF
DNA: TGTGCCAGCAGTTCTAGCGGGAGAGGCGGGACCCAGTACTTC

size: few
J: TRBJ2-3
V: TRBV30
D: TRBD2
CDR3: CAWSLTSGKADTQYF
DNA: TGTGCCTGGAGTTTGACTAGCGGCAAGGCAGATACGCAGTATTTT

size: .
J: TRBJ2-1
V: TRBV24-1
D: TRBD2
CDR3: CATSDVAGGFRSYNEQFF
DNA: TGTGCCACCAGTGATGTAGCGGGAGGCTTCCGCTCCTACAATGAGCAGTTCTTC

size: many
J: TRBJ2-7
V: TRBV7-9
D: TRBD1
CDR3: CASSLGPGQGGYEQYF
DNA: TGTGCCAGCAGCTTAGGTCCGGGACAGGGAGGCTACGAGCAGTACTTC

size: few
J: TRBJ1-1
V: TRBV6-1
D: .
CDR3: CASSQSIWKNTEAFF
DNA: TGTGCCAGCAGCCAATCGATTTGGAAGAACACTGAAGCTTTCTTT

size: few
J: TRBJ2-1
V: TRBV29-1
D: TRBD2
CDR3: CSVPGLRRDNEQFF
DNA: TGCAGCGTCCCGGGACTAAGAAGGGACAATGAGCAGTTCTTC